A selection of T cell receptor beta chains follows, all from one sample in a study of blood T cells in healthy people across ages. TCRdb used MiXCR to reprocess the 5' RACE reads, holding one entry per CDR3 protein. Of approximately 940,000 distinct CDR3 sequences in the sample, roughly 48% were seen once. Input material: blood. These TCRs come from a man aged 30 to 39 in good health. Each CDR3 is given with its conserved first and last residue. A D gene is named only where the DNA matches it firmly. For some rows the clone size is stated as once, few or many, or as a class when expanded; others skip it.

v_gene	j_gene	abundance	d_gene	CDR3aa	CDR3nt
TRBV6-2/TRBV6-3	TRBJ1-1	.	TRBD1	CASSYGRQGLTEAFF	TGTGCCAGCAGTTACGGGAGACAGGGACTCACTGAAGCTTTCTTT
TRBV4-3	TRBJ2-4	.	.	CASSQDHRGSKNIQNF	TGCGCCAGCAGCCAAGATCACCGGGGATCCAAAAACATTCAGAACTTC
TRBV6-2/TRBV6-3	TRBJ2-7	few	.	CASSPRANEQYF	TGTGCCAGCAGTCCCCGTGCGAACGAGCAGTACTTC
TRBV19	TRBJ2-7	.	TRBD1	CASSSPGQTHEQYF	TGTGCCAGTAGTTCACCGGGACAGACGCACGAGCAGTACTTC
TRBV5-1	TRBJ1-4	few	.	CASSSSRTVDEKLFF	TGCGCCAGCAGCTCCTCCAGGACAGTGGATGAAAAACTGTTTTTT
TRBV27	TRBJ2-7	.	.	CASRTSPGPAYEQYF	TGTGCCAGCAGAACCTCTCCGGGACCAGCCTACGAGCAGTACTTC
TRBV20-1	TRBJ2-3	few	.	CSAATSPRDTQYF	TGCAGTGCTGCCACATCGCCGAGGGATACGCAGTATTTT
TRBV5-4	TRBJ2-3	.	TRBD1	CASSLRTGTSTDTQYF	TGTGCCAGCAGCTTGAGGACAGGGACTAGCACAGATACGCAGTATTTT
TRBV28	TRBJ1-2	.	.	CASSTTGQLYGYTF	TGTGCCAGCAGTACCACGGGGCAGCTCTATGGCTACACCTTC
TRBV6-6	TRBJ2-1	.	TRBD2	CASKKTSGGDEQFF	TGTGCCAGCAAGAAGACTAGCGGGGGCGATGAGCAGTTCTTC
TRBV3-1	TRBJ1-2	few	.	CASSQADLNYGYTF	TGTGCCAGCAGCCAAGCCGACTTGAACTATGGCTACACCTTC
TRBV28	TRBJ1-5	few	TRBD1	CASSWDRGRNQPQHF	TGTGCCAGCAGTTGGGACAGGGGGCGCAATCAGCCCCAGCATTTT
TRBV7-2	TRBJ2-4	.	.	CASSLDEVGLAKNIQYF	TGTGCCAGCAGCTTAGACGAGGTGGGGCTAGCCAAAAACATTCAGTACTTC
TRBV9	TRBJ2-1	.	TRBD2	CASSRTTSGGDNEQFF	TGTGCCAGCAGCCGTACGACTAGCGGGGGGGACAATGAGCAGTTCTTC
TRBV11-2	TRBJ2-2	.	TRBD2	CASTSGLAGSGELFF	TGTGCCAGCACTTCGGGACTAGCGGGGTCCGGGGAGCTGTTTTTT
TRBV3-1	TRBJ2-7	.	TRBD1	CASSQWDSPQAVYNEQYF	TGTGCCAGCAGCCAATGGGACAGTCCACAGGCCGTCTACAATGAGCAGTACTTC
TRBV7-9	TRBJ2-7	many	.	CASSQSSYEQYF	TGTGCCAGCAGCCAAAGCTCCTACGAGCAGTACTTC
TRBV2	TRBJ2-7	once	.	CASSEVGGEAYEQYF	TGTGCCAGCAGTGAAGTTGGAGGGGAAGCCTACGAGCAGTACTTC
TRBV3-1	TRBJ2-7	.	.	CASSKIEDRYEQYF	TGTGCCAGCAGCAAGATCGAGGACCGCTACGAGCAGTACTTC
TRBV20-1	TRBJ1-1	few	.	CSARKPGMNTEAFF	TGCAGTGCTAGAAAGCCAGGGATGAACACTGAAGCTTTCTTT
TRBV13	TRBJ2-3	.	.	CASSAADTDTQYF	TGTGCCAGCAGCGCGGCAGACACAGATACGCAGTATTTT
TRBV25-1	TRBJ2-1	few	.	CASSEKGNEQFF	TGTGCCAGCAGTGAAAAGGGCAATGAGCAGTTCTTC
TRBV10-3	TRBJ2-1	.	.	CAIIGDKTYNEQFF	TGTGCCATCATCGGGGACAAGACCTACAATGAGCAGTTCTTC
TRBV28	TRBJ1-2	.	.	CASSPGLIYGYTF	TGTGCCAGCAGTCCGGGACTGATCTATGGCTACACCTTC
TRBV6-2/TRBV6-3	TRBJ2-5	.	.	CASSYSRGKETQYF	TGTGCCAGCAGTTACTCCCGGGGGAAAGAGACCCAGTACTTC
TRBV20-1	TRBJ2-5	few	.	CSVRWARQEYF	TGCAGTGTCAGGTGGGCCCGACAGGAGTACTTC
TRBV20-1	TRBJ2-3	.	.	CSARVPGLQYTQYF	TGCAGTGCTAGAGTCCCTGGACTCCAATATACGCAGTATTTT
TRBV7-2	TRBJ2-1	few	.	CASSSAVAYNEQFF	TGTGCCAGCAGCTCCGCAGTGGCCTACAATGAGCAGTTCTTC
TRBV29-1	TRBJ1-2	few	TRBD1	CSVGDREGGYTF	TGCAGCGTGGGGGACAGGGAAGGTGGCTACACCTTC
TRBV12-3/TRBV12-4	TRBJ2-1	few	TRBD2	CASSPLAVYNEQFF	TGTGCCAGCAGCCCACTAGCGGTCTACAATGAGCAGTTCTTC
TRBV12-3/TRBV12-4	TRBJ2-7	few	.	CASSFGLQREQYF	TGTGCCAGCAGTTTTGGACTTCAGCGGGAGCAGTACTTC
TRBV10-3	TRBJ2-1	.	TRBD2	CAISETSGSYNEQFF	TGTGCCATCAGTGAGACTAGCGGGAGCTACAATGAGCAGTTCTTC
TRBV24-1	TRBJ1-1	.	.	CATSDGMNTEAFF	TGTGCCACCAGTGATGGGATGAACACTGAAGCTTTCTTT
TRBV29-1	TRBJ2-7	.	.	CSGTNNEQYF	TGCAGCGGCACAAACAATGAGCAGTACTTC
TRBV7-9	TRBJ1-4	once	.	CASSPQTEIFNEKLFF	TGTGCCAGCAGCCCTCAGACCGAAATCTTTAATGAAAAACTGTTTTTT
TRBV2	TRBJ1-1	once	.	CASSDSRQDEAFF	TGTGCCAGCAGTGACAGCCGACAAGATGAAGCTTTCTTT
TRBV10-3	TRBJ2-1	.	.	CAISESQGPHEQFF	TGTGCCATCAGTGAGTCGCAGGGGCCCCATGAGCAGTTCTTC
TRBV6-2/TRBV6-3	TRBJ2-7	.	.	CASSGRTVGSYEQYF	TGTGCCAGCAGTGGGCGGACAGTTGGAAGCTACGAGCAGTACTTC
TRBV7-2	TRBJ2-5	.	.	CASSFSGMETQYF	TGTGCCAGCAGCTTTTCAGGGATGGAGACCCAGTACTTC
TRBV20-1	TRBJ2-5	.	TRBD2	CSARDPGGPGETQYF	TGCAGTGCTAGAGATCCGGGGGGGCCGGGAGAGACCCAGTACTTC
TRBV5-5	TRBJ1-1	once	.	CASSLHGQTNTEAFF	TGTGCCAGCAGCTTGCATGGACAGACGAACACTGAAGCTTTCTTT
TRBV20-1	TRBJ1-2	.	.	CSARAVGPANYGYTF	TGCAGTGCTAGGGCAGTCGGTCCCGCTAACTATGGCTACACCTTC
TRBV6-2/TRBV6-3	TRBJ1-6	few	.	CATRAETGNSPLHF	TGTGCCACCCGGGCGGAAACAGGAAATTCACCCCTCCACTTT
TRBV6-2/TRBV6-3	TRBJ2-3	.	.	CASSYSAGNTDTQYF	TGTGCCAGCAGTTACTCAGCGGGCAATACAGATACGCAGTATTTT
TRBV2	TRBJ2-1	.	.	CASSGSISYNEQFF	TGTGCCAGCAGTGGGTCTATCTCGTACAATGAGCAGTTCTTC
TRBV5-1	TRBJ2-7	.	TRBD1	CASSLEATGAYEQYF	TGCGCCAGCAGCTTGGAAGCGACAGGGGCCTACGAGCAGTACTTC
TRBV28	TRBJ2-7	.	.	CASGDMARSSYEQYF	TGTGCCAGCGGAGATATGGCGCGGAGCTCCTACGAGCAGTACTTC
TRBV7-9	TRBJ2-5	.	.	CASSLGFGVEETQYF	TGTGCCAGCAGCTTAGGCTTTGGGGTAGAAGAGACCCAGTACTTC
TRBV5-1	TRBJ2-1	.	TRBD2	CASSLSGGAWEQFF	TGCGCCAGCAGTCTTAGCGGGGGGGCTTGGGAGCAGTTCTTC
TRBV27	TRBJ2-3	.	.	CASSLGGTVVFGTQYF	TGTGCCAGCAGTTTAGGGGGGACGGTGGTCTTCGGTACGCAGTATTTT
TRBV30	TRBJ2-3	many	.	CAWSVTSTDTQYF	TGTGCCTGGAGTGTAACCTCAACAGATACGCAGTATTTT
TRBV20-1	TRBJ1-1	.	.	CSARDFQNTNTEAFF	TGCAGTGCTAGAGATTTTCAGAACACGAACACTGAAGCTTTCTTT
TRBV27	TRBJ2-7	few	TRBD1	CASSTSTGNYEQYF	TGTGCCAGCAGTACCTCGACAGGGAACTACGAGCAGTACTTC
TRBV12-3/TRBV12-4	TRBJ2-1	few	TRBD2	CASSLAPSGGHEQFF	TGTGCCAGCAGTTTAGCGCCTAGCGGGGGTCATGAGCAGTTCTTC
TRBV12-3/TRBV12-4	TRBJ2-5	.	TRBD2	CASSTAGGRGDEQYF	TGTGCCAGCAGTACAGCGGGGGGGCGGGGTGATGAGCAGTACTTC
TRBV3-1	TRBJ2-3	.	TRBD1	CASSSLQRTGKRDTQYF	TGTGCCAGCAGCTCCCTGCAGAGGACAGGGAAAAGGGATACGCAGTATTTT
TRBV27	TRBJ1-1	.	.	CASSLGRGRVLNTEAFF	TGTGCCAGCAGTTTAGGACGGGGTAGGGTGCTCAACACTGAAGCTTTCTTT
TRBV7-2	TRBJ2-3	.	.	CASSLTLVPTDTQYF	TGTGCCAGCAGCTTAACACTAGTCCCCACAGATACGCAGTATTTT